Sequencing of this TCR beta chain was carried out in a study of early T cells in non-severe SARS-CoV-2 infection. Whole-study findings and limits: Matching with VDJdb favored anti-spike CD8 responses (missing private and CD4 specificities).

Unique molecular identifiers tagged individual cDNA molecules. TCRdb called the 5' RACE reads again in MiXCR, with one record for every CDR3 protein. The data show 54,000 or so distinct CDR3 sequences, roughly 13% seen once. Remarks on this clonotype: Its specificity is unknown.

The CDR3 sequence is 16 residues long. The ends were cut back, 6 bases at V and 4 bases at J, with 18 bases in the middle. Germline loops: CDR1 MNHEY, CDR2 SVGEGT. The receptor was derived from an adult who was a healthcare worker with PCR-confirmed SARS-CoV-2 infection or an uninfected control (not recorded which). The chain joins TRBV6-2 or TRBV6-3 to TRBJ2-2; weak D call: TRBD1 (5 bases). The sample taken for sequencing was whole blood. The CDR3 spells CASSPAAQGFTGELFF. The CDR3 region has the DNA TGTGCCAGCAGCCCCGCGGCCCAGGGTTTCACCGGGGAGCTGTTTTTT.